These 10 T cell receptor beta chains came from one sample sequenced in a study of early T cells in non-severe SARS-CoV-2 infection. TCRdb reprocessed the 5' RACE reads with MiXCR, giving one entry per CDR3 protein. The sample records over 45,000 distinct CDR3 sequences, around 6.6% being singletons. The material was whole blood, obtained at baseline. The receptors shown here come from an adult who was a healthcare worker with PCR-confirmed SARS-CoV-2 infection or an uninfected control (not recorded which).

In this sample, this clonotype turned up many times. V usage is TRBV5-1 and J usage is TRBJ2-2, with unresolved D. The CDR3 is 15 residues long. The V gene's germline CDR1 is SGHRS and CDR2 YFSETQ. V was pared by 2 bases and J by 3 bases, with 11 bases between. DNA of the CDR3: TGCGCCAGCAGCTTAGAGTGGATGGACACCGGGGAGCTGTTTTTT. It translates to CASSLEWMDTGELFF.

This clonotype occurred many times. V is TRBV20-1 and J is TRBJ1-2; D not certain. Deletions cut 3 bases from V and 4 bases from J, with 21 bases between. The CDR3 is made up of 16 amino acids. Per the germline V gene, CDR1 is DFQATT and CDR2 is SNEGSKA (reference sequence). CDR3 sequence reads: CSASEVATRLFYGYTF. The CDR3, as DNA: TGCAGTGCTAGTGAAGTGGCTACGAGGCTTTTCTATGGCTACACCTTC.

The table lists this clonotype with many counts. The V gene is TRBV5-1, the J gene TRBJ2-3; D is ambiguous. The CDR3 has 18 residues. The V end lost 1 base, the J end lost 2 bases, and 20 bases lay between the germline ends. In germline, CDR1 is SGHRS, CDR2 YFSETQ. The CDR3 region has the DNA TGCGCCAGCAGCTTGAGGTTTTCCAAGGGTTCATCCACAGATACGCAGTATTTT. It is translated as CASSLRFSKGSSTDTQYF.

V usage is TRBV12-3 or TRBV12-4 and J usage is TRBJ2-2, with 11 bases identical to TRBD1. This CDR3 comprises 16 residues. V lost 5 bases and J lost 5; bases outside the gene matches: 7. The DNA of the CDR3 is TGTGCCAGCAGTCCTGGGGGACAGGGGGTTACCGGGGAGCTGTTTTTT. Translating it yields CASSPGGQGVTGELFF.

This clonotype was detected many times. V and J are TRBV27 and TRBJ1-5, with 7 positions matching TRBD1. The germline V gene encodes CDR1 MNHEY and CDR2 SMNVEV (reference sequence). The CDR3 length is 13 residues. V was clipped by 4 bases and J by 6 bases; unmatched bases: 3. Here the CDR3 reads CASSSTGVQPQHF. In nucleotides, the CDR3 is TGTGCCAGCAGTTCAACAGGGGTTCAGCCCCAGCATTTT.

The table lists this clonotype with a count of one. The chain carries TRBV12-3 or TRBV12-4 and TRBJ1-2; unclear D gene. The CDR3 is made up of 14 amino acids. V shed 6 bases and J shed 5 bases, with 16 bases lying between them. The CDR3 loop is CASSLDPLGYGYTF. Written as DNA, the CDR3 is TGTGCCAGCAGCCTGGACCCACTGGGGTATGGCTACACCTTC.

This clonotype was seen repeatedly, ten times or more. J is TRBJ2-5 and V is TRBV20-1; D remains ambiguous. Trimming cost V 6 bases and J 5 bases, with 10 bases left between them. The germline V gene has CDR1 DFQATT and CDR2 SNEGSKA (reference sequence). The CDR3 has 11 residues. CDR3 amino acids: CSARALETQYF. The CDR3 nucleotides read TGCAGTGCCCGCGCCCTGGAGACCCAGTACTTC.

Many counts were recorded for this clonotype. This chain connects TRBV29-1 to TRBJ1-2, with 9 bases lining up with TRBD1. Germline trimming cut 1 base from V and 8 bases from J; bases unmatched to any gene: 14. CDR3 length equals 16 residues. Germline loops: CDR1 SQVTM, CDR2 ANQGSEA. The DNA of the CDR3 is TGCAGCGTTGAAGGGGCCAAGGACAGGGGAAGGAAGGGCTACACCTTC. Protein product: CSVEGAKDRGRKGYTF.

In this sample, this clonotype turned up many times. This sequence joins TRBV30 and TRBJ1-1; weak D call: TRBD1 (5 bases). This CDR3 contains 12 residues. Trimming cost V 2 bases and J 7 bases, with 11 bases left between them. Per the germline V gene, CDR1 is GTSNPN and CDR2 is SVGIG (reference sequence). The CDR3 here is CAWSPGLREAFF. In nucleotides, the CDR3 is TGTGCCTGGAGTCCGGGACTTCGTGAAGCTTTCTTT.

V gene TRBV28 combines with J gene TRBJ2-7; no clear D. Germline CDR1 is MDHEN and CDR2 is SYDVKM. Trimming cost V 2 bases and J 5 bases, with 7 bases left between them. This CDR3 region has 12 residues. The CDR3 loop reads CASSLAENEQYF. The CDR3 region has the DNA TGTGCCAGCAGTTTAGCTGAAAACGAGCAGTACTTC. Full variable domain (outside the CDR3, taken from reference TRBV28 and TRBJ2-7): DVKVTQSSRYLVKRTGEKVFLECVQDMDHENMFWYRQDPGLGLRLIYFSYDVKMKEKGDIPEGYSVSREKKERFSLILESASTNQTSMYLCASSLAENEQYFGPGTRLTVT.